This T cell receptor (beta chain) was identified during a study of regulatory T cells in long-lasting Graves disease. This clonotype was recorded a few times. Time point meaning: persistent/refractory GD, antithyroid drugs over 5 years with positive TRAb. With RNA extracted from PBMCs as input, the TCR library was made. Construction of TCR beta libraries relied on iRepertoire HTBI primers and on Arm-PCR targeting CDR3 regions. TCRdb re-derived calls from the multiplex PCR reads in MiXCR, one entry per CDR3 protein. The sample lists roughly 430,000 distinct CDR3 sequences, around 23% occurring once. The CDR3 consists of 14 residues. The germline CDR1 and CDR2 sequences are DFQATT and SNEGSKA (reference sequence). Germline trimming cut 0 bases from V and 6 bases from J; bases unmatched to any gene: 7.

The rearrangement uses TRBV20-1 and TRBJ2-7, with 8 bases matching TRBD1. This clonotype was obtained from a female donor with Graves disease. The source material was peripheral blood mononuclear cells (PBMCs), sampled when the disease was refractory, from a patient treated with antithyroid drugs. In DNA, the CDR3 is TGCAGTGCTAGAGATGCCAGGGGGCTTAGCGAGCAGTACTTC. Its protein product is CSARDARGLSEQYF.